The present T cell receptor (beta chain) was sequenced within a study of PD-1 blockade in classical Hodgkin lymphoma. Study-wide results and limits: Underlying causes for the observed repertoire differences were not defined, possibly disease activity or prior therapy. Complete responders had baseline diversity similar to newly diagnosed patients. By C4D1 there was a significant rise in CD4+ TCR diversity but not in CD8+ TCR diversity. At baseline, newly diagnosed patients reportedly showed less TCR diversity than healthy donors.

Generated by immunoSEQ multiplex PCR, the TCRdb table keeps only in-frame clones and is missing some. The sample yields 20,000 to 30,000 clones, roughly 79% seen once. Trimming took off 0 bases at V and 6 bases at J, with 15 bases between the two ends. The CDR3 has 16 amino acids. Germline CDR1 reads MGHRA; CDR2 reads YSYEKL. Comment on this clone: Its antigen is still unknown.

Relapses following autologous stem cell transplantation were seen in all patients, with brentuximab vedotin exposure varying. The sequence was obtained from a human donor with classical Hodgkin lymphoma. The sequencing used peripheral blood mononuclear cells (PBMCs), collected before the second cycle of nivolumab. The genes are TRBV4-1 and TRBJ2-1, with D perhaps TRBD1 (6 bases). The CDR3 reads CASSQDNRVIFNEQFF. The CDR3 DNA is TGCGCCAGCAGCCAAGATAACAGGGTCATCTTCAATGAGCAGTTCTTC.